This record covers a single TCR beta chain. From germline, CDR1 is SNHLY and CDR2 FYNNEI. There are 13 residues in the CDR3. V was cut by 3 bases and J by 7 bases, with 10 bases left in between. The data were taken from a study of blood T cell repertoires in COVID-19. The wider study: There were acute and convalescent COVID-19 samples, and they came from the United States, Italy and Spain. PBMCs, B-cell-depleted T cells, or T cells were the source of the cDNA or gDNA that made up the material.

As originally analysed: Amplification of reference gene primers provided the estimated nucleated cell counts. Assay used: immunoSEQ multiplex PCR; TCRdb lists only in-frame clones, some missing. The V and J calls and clone size are taken from that table; D and trimming were inferred from the DNA. The sample carries fewer than 80,000 clones, 90% recorded once. The source of this sequence is an elderly woman with active or convalescent COVID-19. The rearrangement links TRBV2 to TRBJ1-5, with D perhaps matching TRBD1 (5 bases). Specimen: peripheral blood. CDR3 loop: CASSDQGQQPQHF. DNA of the CDR3: TGTGCCAGCAGTGACCAGGGCCAGCAGCCCCAGCATTTT.